This T cell receptor (beta chain) was sequenced during a study of beta chain features in type 1 diabetes. General study findings and limits: In comparison with healthy donors, patients had naive, central memory and Treg TCRB repertoires that appeared more similar.

What was sequenced were expressed TCRB transcripts, since all of the isolated RNA had been reverse transcribed. Sequencing used immunoSEQ multiplex PCR; TCRdb keeps in-frame clones, though not all of them. The data show approximately 250,000 clones, roughly 13% seen once. Note on this clone: What it binds is unknown.

CDR3 size: 14 residues. Germline CDR1 reads SGHNT; CDR2 reads YYREEE (reference sequence). Unmatched junction bases numbered 4, after V lost 4 bases and J lost 3 bases. Source material: naive CD4+ T cells from blood. The origin of this receptor is a middle-aged woman in good health. V is TRBV5-4 and J is TRBJ2-3, with 8 nucleotides matching TRBD2. CDR3 sequence: CASSPSGFTDTQYF. The CDR3 nucleotides are TGTGCCAGCAGCCCTAGCGGGTTTACAGATACGCAGTATTTT. The full variable domain, completed using reference TRBV5-4 and TRBJ2-3, is ETGVTQSPTHLIKTRGQQVTLRCSSQSGHNTVSWYQQALGQGPQFIFQYYREEENGRGNFPPRFSGLQFPNYSSELNVNALELDDSALYLCASSPSGFTDTQYFGPGTRLTVL.